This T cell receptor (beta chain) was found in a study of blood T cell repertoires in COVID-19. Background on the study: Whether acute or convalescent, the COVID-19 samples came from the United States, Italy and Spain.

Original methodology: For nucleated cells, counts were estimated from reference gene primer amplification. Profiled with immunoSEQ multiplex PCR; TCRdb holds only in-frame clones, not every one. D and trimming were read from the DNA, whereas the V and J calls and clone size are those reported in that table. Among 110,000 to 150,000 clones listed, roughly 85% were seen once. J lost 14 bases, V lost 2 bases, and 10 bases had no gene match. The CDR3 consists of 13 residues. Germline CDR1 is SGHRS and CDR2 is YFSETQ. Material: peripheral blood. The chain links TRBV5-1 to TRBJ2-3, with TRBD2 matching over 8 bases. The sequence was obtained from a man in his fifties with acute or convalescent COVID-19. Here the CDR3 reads CASSLRAGEVWYF. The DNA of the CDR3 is TGCGCCAGCAGCTTAAGAGCGGGAGAGGTTTGGTATTTT. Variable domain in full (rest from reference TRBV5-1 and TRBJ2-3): KAGVTQTPRYLIKTRGQQVTLSCSPISGHRSVSWYQQTPGQGLQFLFEYFSETQRNKGNFPGRFSGRQFSNSRSEMNVSTLELGDSALYLCASSLRAGEVWYFGPGTRLTVL.